These T cell receptor beta chains were read from a single sample in a study of CD8 T cells in ankylosing spondylitis. In TCRdb, the 5' RACE reads were re-called with MiXCR into one record per CDR3 protein. The sample has 700,000 or so distinct CDR3 sequences, around 20% seen once. Sequencing used blood, either unsorted or a sorted T cell fraction (not recorded which). These receptors were obtained from a male donor with ankylosing spondylitis. CDR3s leave out the opening cysteine and the closing phenylalanine or tryptophan. A D gene is named only where the DNA matches it firmly.

d_gene	v_gene	j_gene	CDR3aa
TRBD1	TRBV5-1	TRBJ1-2	ASSLEYMTGSDGYT
TRBD1	TRBV5-4	TRBJ2-1	AWGQSSSYNEQF
TRBD1	TRBV9	TRBJ2-7	ASSAKGAQEQY
TRBD2	TRBV5-1	TRBJ2-3	ASSLVAGPTDTQY
.	TRBV7-2	TRBJ1-1	ASSLWADAEAF
.	TRBV20-1	TRBJ1-1	SAKQDRQNTEAF
TRBD1	TRBV12-3/TRBV12-4	TRBJ2-4	ASSVGTGDKNIQY
TRBD1	TRBV6-1	TRBJ2-6	ASSPGQGGYSGANVLT
.	TRBV27	TRBJ2-2	ASRRKPDTGELF
TRBD2	TRBV6-2/TRBV6-3	TRBJ2-1	ASRVSGDYNEQF
TRBD2	TRBV20-1	TRBJ2-7	SALSGIIGEQY
TRBD1	TRBV6-2/TRBV6-3	TRBJ2-1	ASTSWTGGPRFSSYNEQF
TRBD1	TRBV10-3	TRBJ2-3	AISEPGTGSSTDTQY
TRBD2	TRBV20-1	TRBJ2-7	SGAGGDYEQY
TRBD2	TRBV20-1	TRBJ2-1	SARDELAGVNEQF
.	TRBV19	TRBJ2-1	ASSRTSLGNEQF
.	TRBV3-1	TRBJ2-7	ASSQVSVEQY
TRBD1	TRBV6-2/TRBV6-3	TRBJ1-2	ASSYSIFGQELGYGYT
.	TRBV11-2	TRBJ1-3	ASSTGFTGNTIY
TRBD1	TRBV7-2	TRBJ1-6	ASSYTGTGVYNSPLH
TRBD1	TRBV7-9	TRBJ2-5	ASKGRWGQGFQETQY
TRBD1	TRBV7-9	TRBJ1-1	ASSLKGAEGAF
TRBD1	TRBV20-1	TRBJ1-1	SASFGQGFITEAF
TRBD2	TRBV29-1	TRBJ2-3	SGGLAGGRSDTQY
TRBD1	TRBV28	TRBJ1-5	ASSLSDRASQPQH
TRBD2	TRBV2	TRBJ2-1	ASSSPGSGRAYEQF
TRBD2	TRBV5-8	TRBJ2-1	ASSPPGGPGDEQF
TRBD2	TRBV28	TRBJ2-3	ASSLSTPSGSTDTQY
.	TRBV15	TRBJ2-2	ATSEAQSYTGELF
TRBD2	TRBV6-1	TRBJ2-7	ASSDVLAGGVGYEQY
.	TRBV11-2	TRBJ2-7	ASSLDQLGTPPYEQY
TRBD2	TRBV7-9	TRBJ2-7	ASSLLAGGNSYEQY
.	TRBV6-2/TRBV6-3	TRBJ2-1	ASTPDDIGEQF
.	TRBV5-5	TRBJ2-7	ASSLVNGALYYEQY
.	TRBV7-9	TRBJ2-7	ASSLVGAYEQY
.	TRBV27	TRBJ2-3	ASSFRRTDTQY
.	TRBV12-3/TRBV12-4	TRBJ2-7	ASTDSPYEQY
.	TRBV12-3/TRBV12-4	TRBJ1-1	ASSLKAGTEAF
.	TRBV12-3/TRBV12-4	TRBJ2-7	ASSFRDFSYEQY
.	TRBV12-3/TRBV12-4	TRBJ1-2	ASSSRSSGYAYGYT
.	TRBV6-1	TRBJ1-1	ACTGTKNTEAF
TRBD1	TRBV15	TRBJ2-6	ATSRKTGVGANVLT
.	TRBV7-2	TRBJ1-2	ASSLADSYNGYT
TRBD1	TRBV12-3/TRBV12-4	TRBJ1-2	ASSPGQGKGDGYT
TRBD2	TRBV10-3	TRBJ2-4	AISADGGAKNTQY
TRBD2	TRBV12-3/TRBV12-4	TRBJ2-1	ASSLLAVVDEQF
.	TRBV11-2	TRBJ1-3	ASSLDFNDGNTIY
TRBD1	TRBV7-2	TRBJ1-6	ASSLEGQLHVPLH